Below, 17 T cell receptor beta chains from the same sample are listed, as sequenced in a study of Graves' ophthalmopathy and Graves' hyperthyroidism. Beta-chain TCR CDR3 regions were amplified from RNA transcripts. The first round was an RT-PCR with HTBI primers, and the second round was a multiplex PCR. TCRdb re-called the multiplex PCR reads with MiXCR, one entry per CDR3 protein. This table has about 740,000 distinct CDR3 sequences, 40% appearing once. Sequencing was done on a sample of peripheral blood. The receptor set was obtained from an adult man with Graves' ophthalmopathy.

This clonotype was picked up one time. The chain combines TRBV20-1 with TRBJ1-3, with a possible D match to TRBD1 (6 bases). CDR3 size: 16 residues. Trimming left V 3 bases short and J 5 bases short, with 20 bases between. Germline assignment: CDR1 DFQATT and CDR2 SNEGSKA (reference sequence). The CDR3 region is CSASGDGGRVRNTIYF. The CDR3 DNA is TGCAGTGCTAGTGGCGATGGGGGCCGAGTTAGAAACACCATATATTTT.

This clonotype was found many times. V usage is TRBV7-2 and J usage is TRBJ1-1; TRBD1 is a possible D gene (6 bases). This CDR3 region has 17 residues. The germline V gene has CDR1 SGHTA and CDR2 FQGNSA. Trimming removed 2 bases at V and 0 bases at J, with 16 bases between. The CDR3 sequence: CASSLKGGGAMNTEAFF. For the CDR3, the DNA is TGTGCCAGCAGCTTAAAGGGCGGGGGCGCAATGAACACTGAAGCTTTCTTT.

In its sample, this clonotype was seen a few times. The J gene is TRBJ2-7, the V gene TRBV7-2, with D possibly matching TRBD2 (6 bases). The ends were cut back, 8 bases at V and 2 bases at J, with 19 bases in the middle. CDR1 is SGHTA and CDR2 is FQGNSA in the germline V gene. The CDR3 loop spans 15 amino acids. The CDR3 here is CASFGGGPYPYEQYF. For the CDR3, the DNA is TGTGCCAGCTTCGGTGGAGGGCCGTACCCCTACGAGCAGTACTTC.

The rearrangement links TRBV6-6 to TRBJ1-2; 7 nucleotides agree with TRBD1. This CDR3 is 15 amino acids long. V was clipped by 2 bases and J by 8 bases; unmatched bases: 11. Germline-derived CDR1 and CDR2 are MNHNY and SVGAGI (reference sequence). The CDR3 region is CASSYTRTGSDGYTF. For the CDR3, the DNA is TGTGCCAGCAGTTACACCCGGACAGGTTCTGACGGCTACACCTTC.

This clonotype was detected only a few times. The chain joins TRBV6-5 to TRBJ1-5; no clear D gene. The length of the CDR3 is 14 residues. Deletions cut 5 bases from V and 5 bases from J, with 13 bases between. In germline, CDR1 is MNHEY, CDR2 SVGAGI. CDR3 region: CASSPYDTDQPQHF. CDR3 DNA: TGTGCCAGCAGTCCCTACGACACCGATCAGCCCCAGCATTTT.

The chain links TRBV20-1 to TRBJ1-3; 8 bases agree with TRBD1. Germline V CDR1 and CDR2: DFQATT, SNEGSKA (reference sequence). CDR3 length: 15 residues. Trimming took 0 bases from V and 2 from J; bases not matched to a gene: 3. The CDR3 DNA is TGCAGTGCTAGAGATGCAGGGGGCCCTGGAAACACCATATATTTT. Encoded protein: CSARDAGGPGNTIYF.

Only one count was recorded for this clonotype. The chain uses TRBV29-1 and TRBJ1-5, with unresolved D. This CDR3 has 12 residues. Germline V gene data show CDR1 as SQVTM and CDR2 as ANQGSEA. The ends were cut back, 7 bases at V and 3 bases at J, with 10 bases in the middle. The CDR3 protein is CSAPGDNQPQHF. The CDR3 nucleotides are TGCAGCGCCCCCGGGGACAATCAGCCCCAGCATTTT.

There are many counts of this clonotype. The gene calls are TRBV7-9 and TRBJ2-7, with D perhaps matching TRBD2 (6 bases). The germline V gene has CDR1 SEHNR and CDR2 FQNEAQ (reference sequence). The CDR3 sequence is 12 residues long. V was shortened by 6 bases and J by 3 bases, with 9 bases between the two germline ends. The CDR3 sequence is CASSRGNYEQYF. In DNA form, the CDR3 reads TGTGCCAGCAGTCGGGGGAACTACGAGCAGTACTTC.

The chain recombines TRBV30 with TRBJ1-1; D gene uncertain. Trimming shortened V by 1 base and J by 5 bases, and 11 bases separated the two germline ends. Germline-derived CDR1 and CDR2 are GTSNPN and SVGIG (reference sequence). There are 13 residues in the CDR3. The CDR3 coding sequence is TGTGCCTGGAGTGAAGTATCGGGAACTGAAGCTTTCTTT. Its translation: CAWSEVSGTEAFF.

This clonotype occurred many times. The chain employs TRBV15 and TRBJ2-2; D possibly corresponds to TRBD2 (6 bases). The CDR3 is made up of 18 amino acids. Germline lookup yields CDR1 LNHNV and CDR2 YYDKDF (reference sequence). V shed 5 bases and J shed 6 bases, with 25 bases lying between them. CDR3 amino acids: CATSLPLSSASVSGELFF. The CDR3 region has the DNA TGTGCCACCAGCCTCCCTCTCAGCAGTGCTAGCGTGTCCGGGGAGCTGTTTTTT.

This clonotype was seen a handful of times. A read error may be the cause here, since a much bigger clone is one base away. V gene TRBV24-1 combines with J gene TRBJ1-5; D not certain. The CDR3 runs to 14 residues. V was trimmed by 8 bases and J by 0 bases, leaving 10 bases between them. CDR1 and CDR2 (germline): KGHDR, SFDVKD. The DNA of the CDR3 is TGTGCCACCAATGGAGGCATTAGCAATCAGCCCCAGCATTTT. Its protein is CATNGGISNQPQHF.

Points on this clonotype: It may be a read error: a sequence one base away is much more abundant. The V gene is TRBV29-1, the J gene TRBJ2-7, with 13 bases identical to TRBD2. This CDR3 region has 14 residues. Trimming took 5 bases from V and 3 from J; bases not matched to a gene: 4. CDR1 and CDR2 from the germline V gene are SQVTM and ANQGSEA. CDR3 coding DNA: TGCAGCGTTCTTGGACTAGCGGGAGTCTACGAGCAGTACTTC. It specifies CSVLGLAGVYEQYF.

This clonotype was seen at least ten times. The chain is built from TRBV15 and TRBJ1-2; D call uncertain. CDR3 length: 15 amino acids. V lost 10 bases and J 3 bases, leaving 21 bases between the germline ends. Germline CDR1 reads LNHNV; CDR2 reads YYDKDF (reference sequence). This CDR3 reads CASTQRGSTYYGYTF. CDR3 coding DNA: TGTGCCAGTACCCAGCGGGGATCAACGTACTATGGCTACACCTTC. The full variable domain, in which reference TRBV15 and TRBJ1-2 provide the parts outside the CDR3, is DAMVIQNPRYQVTQFGKPVTLSCSQTLNHNVMYWYQQKSSQAPKLLFHYYDKDFNNEADTPDNFQSRRPNTSFCFLDIRSPGLGDTAMYLCASTQRGSTYYGYTFGSGTRLTVV.

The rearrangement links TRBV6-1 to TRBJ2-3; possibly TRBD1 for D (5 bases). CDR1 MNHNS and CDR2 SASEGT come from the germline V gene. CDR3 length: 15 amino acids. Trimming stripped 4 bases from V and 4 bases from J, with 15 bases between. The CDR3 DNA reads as TGTGCCAGCAGTGTGGACCACCTAGGGGCAGATACGCAGTATTTT. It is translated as CASSVDHLGADTQYF.

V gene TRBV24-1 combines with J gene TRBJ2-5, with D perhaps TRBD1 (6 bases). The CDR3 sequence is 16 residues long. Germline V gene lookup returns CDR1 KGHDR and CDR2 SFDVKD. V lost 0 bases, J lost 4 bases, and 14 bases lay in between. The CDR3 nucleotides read TGTGCCACCAGTGATTTGGACCAATCACAGGGAGAGACCCAGTACTTC. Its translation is CATSDLDQSQGETQYF.

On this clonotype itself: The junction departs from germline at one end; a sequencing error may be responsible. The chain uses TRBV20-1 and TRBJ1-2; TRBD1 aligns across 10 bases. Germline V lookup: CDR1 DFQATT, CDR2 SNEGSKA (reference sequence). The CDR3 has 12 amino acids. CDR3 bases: TGCAGTGCCCCGACAGGGGGCTGTGGCTACGCCTTC. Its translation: CSAPTGGCGYAF.

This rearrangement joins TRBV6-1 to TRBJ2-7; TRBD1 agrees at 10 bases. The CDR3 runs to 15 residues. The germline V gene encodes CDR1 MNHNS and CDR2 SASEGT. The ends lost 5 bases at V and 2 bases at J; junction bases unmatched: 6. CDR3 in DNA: TGTGCCAGCAGTTCAAAGACAGGGGGCCCCTACGAGCAGTACTTC. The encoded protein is CASSSKTGGPYEQYF.